The T cell receptor beta chain under discussion was sequenced for a study of cytomegalovirus exposure and HLA in healthy donors. CDR1 GTSNPN and CDR2 SVGIG come from the germline V gene (reference sequence). The CDR3 sequence is 13 residues long. The V gene lost 4 bases and the J gene lost 1 base, with 11 bases spanning the gap. Primers included in the PCR were 60 Vbeta and 13 Jbeta primers. Clones were sequenced by immunoSEQ multiplex PCR, and TCRdb holds only the in-frame ones, with some missing. The sample consists of about 160,000 clones, roughly four fifths of them appearing once. This clone appeared a single time.

The chain recombines TRBV30 with TRBJ2-7; D not resolved. This TCR derives from a girl aged 2-10 years in good health and CMV-seropositive. The sample taken for sequencing was PBMCs. CDR3 region: CAWIEKWSYEQYF. CDR3 DNA sequence: TGTGCCTGGATTGAGAAGTGGTCCTACGAGCAGTACTTC.